This T cell receptor (beta chain) is drawn from a study of cytomegalovirus exposure and HLA in healthy donors. Background on the study: There were roughly 120 million unique TCR beta sequences, drawn from about 180 million T cells, in an earlier analysis. General observations from the study: Analyses of presence and absence presupposed an approximately uniform sequencing depth across donors. Exclusion applied to some V segments, including TRBV6-2 and TRBV6-3, as they were indistinguishable.

A word on this clone: Its specificity is unknown.

The CDR3 covers 12 residues. V was trimmed by 6 bases and J by 2 bases, leaving 8 bases between them. Germline V CDR1 and CDR2: WSHSY, SAAADI. PCR used 60 Vbeta primers and 13 Jbeta primers. The table came from immunoSEQ multiplex PCR; TCRdb's copy has only in-frame clones and leaves some out. The sample consists of over 120,000 clones, around 9.7% of them appearing once. This chain uses TRBV10-2 with TRBJ2-7, with no clear D. The sample consisted of PBMCs. The clonotype was recovered from a man over 45 in good health and CMV-seronegative. CDR3 residues: CASSPSPYEQYF. For the CDR3, the DNA is TGCGCCAGCAGCCCCTCCCCCTACGAGCAGTACTTC.